Presented here are 30 T cell receptor beta chains from one specimen sequenced in a study of blood T cells in healthy people across ages. Together with a sample-barcoded 5' primer, a J-beta primer mix was included in a second PCR lasting about 6 to 12 cycles. TCRdb itself ran the 5' RACE reads through MiXCR, one entry per CDR3 protein. Counted here are about 1.8 million distinct CDR3 sequences, around half occurring once; the ten biggest clones make up approximately 2.1%. The specimen was blood. The receptor set was obtained from a woman aged 40 to 49 in good health.

J is TRBJ1-2 and V is TRBV29-1; D perhaps matches TRBD1 (6 bases). V lost 2 bases and J 7 bases, leaving 20 bases between the germline ends. The CDR3 consists of 15 residues. CDR1 and CDR2 (germline): SQVTM, ANQGSEA. CDR3 loop: CSVENLGNGGCGYTF. CDR3 DNA: TGCAGCGTTGAAAATCTGGGAAACGGGGGCTGTGGCTACACCTTC.

J is TRBJ2-3 and V is TRBV20-1, with D unresolved. This CDR3 spans 12 amino acids. Germline V gene lookup returns CDR1 DFQATT and CDR2 SNEGSKA (reference sequence). Trimming pared 1 base from V and 5 bases from J, leaving 7 bases between. The CDR3 nucleotides read TGCAGTGCTAGAGTTTACGGAGATACGCAGTATTTT. It codes for CSARVYGDTQYF.

The chain combines TRBV3-1 with TRBJ2-5; D is unresolved. Trimming cost V 1 base and J 2 bases, with 14 bases left between them. CDR3 size: 16 residues. Per germline, CDR1 LGHDT and CDR2 YNNKEL (reference sequence). DNA for the CDR3: TGTGCCAGCAGCCAAGGTTTTCTACCGGGTCAAGAGACCCAGTACTTC. Its translation: CASSQGFLPGQETQYF.

J is TRBJ2-3 and V is TRBV20-1, with D perhaps matching TRBD2 (6 bases). Trimming pared 5 bases from V and 2 bases from J, leaving 17 bases between. In germline, CDR1 is DFQATT, CDR2 SNEGSKA (reference sequence). This CDR3 region has 15 residues. CDR3 in amino acids: CSAFRDSGSTDTQYF. The DNA for the CDR3 is TGCAGTGCTTTTCGGGACTCAGGTTCCACAGATACGCAGTATTTT.

This clonotype appeared a few times. The chain joins TRBV15 to TRBJ2-4, with TRBD1 matching 11 bases. The germline V gene encodes CDR1 LNHNV and CDR2 YYDKDF (reference sequence). The CDR3 length is 22 residues. Trimming at V came to 4 bases and at J to 0 bases, leaving 20 bases not matched to a gene. The CDR3 DNA reads TGTGCCACCAGCAAACACCAGGGGACAGGGGGAGGACAGGGGGTAGCCAAAAACATTCAGTACTTC. Its protein is CATSKHQGTGGGQGVAKNIQYF. Looking up the rest from reference TRBV15 and TRBJ2-4 gives the full variable domain: DAMVIQNPRYQVTQFGKPVTLSCSQTLNHNVMYWYQQKSSQAPKLLFHYYDKDFNNEADTPDNFQSRRPNTSFCFLDIRSPGLGDTAMYLCATSKHQGTGGGQGVAKNIQYFGAGTRLSVL.

The V and J genes are TRBV28 and TRBJ1-5; D call uncertain. This CDR3 has 14 residues. Germline V CDR1 and CDR2: MDHEN, SYDVKM. Trimming took 6 bases from V and 2 from J, leaving 11 bases between them. The CDR3: CASSSLEGNQPQHF. DNA for the CDR3: TGTGCCAGCAGCTCCCTCGAGGGCAATCAGCCCCAGCATTTT.

The chain combines TRBV7-6 with TRBJ2-1; 11 positions agree with TRBD1. The CDR3 is 15 amino acids. V was pared by 3 bases and J by 8 bases, with 6 bases of the junction left unmatched. Germline V gives CDR1 SGHVS, CDR2 FNYEAQ. This CDR3 reads CASSLGQGVRDEQFF. CDR3 DNA sequence: TGTGCCAGCAGCTTGGGACAGGGGGTTAGGGATGAGCAGTTCTTC.

This clonotype was observed a handful of times. This chain uses TRBV6-5 with TRBJ2-1; a possible D gene is TRBD2 (6 bases). The germline V gene encodes CDR1 MNHEY and CDR2 SVGAGI. Trimming shortened V by 2 bases and J by 6 bases, and 11 bases separated the two germline ends. This CDR3 spans 14 amino acids. CDR3 sequence (DNA): TGTGCCAGCAGTTACCTGGGACTCACCAATGAGCAGTTCTTC. Its protein is CASSYLGLTNEQFF.

The CDR3 loop is CASSLKGTASTDTQYF. In nucleotides, the CDR3 is TGTGCCAGCAGCCTCAAAGGGACGGCCAGCACAGATACGCAGTATTTT. The chain joins TRBV27 to TRBJ2-3; TRBD1 or TRBD2 may be the D gene (5 bases each). V lost 6 bases and J lost 0, with 16 bases in between. The germline CDR1 and CDR2 sequences are MNHEY and SMNVEV (reference sequence). The CDR3 runs to 16 residues.

This chain joins TRBV5-1 and TRBJ2-2; D unclear. V was trimmed by 4 bases and J by 6 bases, leaving 13 bases between them. The germline CDR1 and CDR2 sequences are SGHRS and YFSETQ. The CDR3 loop spans 14 amino acids. The CDR3 loop is CASSPAFGSGELFF. CDR3 DNA: TGCGCCAGCAGCCCAGCATTCGGCTCCGGGGAGCTGTTTTTT.

The chain links TRBV7-2 to TRBJ1-4; D gene unclear. Germline V gives CDR1 SGHTA, CDR2 FQGNSA. This CDR3 region has 14 residues. V dropped 5 bases and J dropped 1 base, with 8 bases sitting between them. The CDR3: CASSPLGTNEKLFF. CDR3 nucleotides: TGTGCCAGCAGCCCCCTAGGAACTAATGAAAAACTGTTTTTT.

V is TRBV9 and J is TRBJ2-1, with D perhaps matching TRBD2 (6 bases). CDR3 length equals 15 residues. Germline CDR1 SGDLS, CDR2 YYNGEE. Trimming took 4 bases from V and 8 from J, leaving 19 bases between them. For the CDR3, the DNA is TGTGCCAGCAGCCCCCTAGGCGGGGCTACTTATGAGCAGTTCTTC. Protein product: CASSPLGGATYEQFF.

This clonotype was recorded many times. CDR3 sequence reads: CASSKIGQYF. In DNA form, the CDR3 reads TGTGCCAGCAGCAAAATAGGGCAGTACTTC. The chain carries TRBV21-1 and TRBJ2-7. TRBV21-1 is termed a pseudogene. The length of the CDR3 is 10 residues.

This clonotype was seen only a few times. Here the CDR3 DNA reads TGCAGCGTTGTAGGTGGAGAGGGCTACACCTTC. Its protein is CSVVGGEGYTF. The chain uses TRBV29-1 and TRBJ1-2, with D unresolved. Trimming stripped 4 bases from V and 8 bases from J, with 11 bases between. This CDR3 spans 11 amino acids. The V gene's germline CDR1 is SQVTM and CDR2 ANQGSEA.

The chain recombines TRBV12-3 or TRBV12-4 with TRBJ2-3; 8 positions agree with TRBD1. The CDR3 covers 15 residues. V lost 3 bases, J lost 4 bases, and 6 bases stayed unmatched. In DNA, the CDR3 is TGTGCCAGCAGTTTTGGACAGGGAGGCCCAGATACGCAGTATTTT. Protein product: CASSFGQGGPDTQYF.

The rearrangement links TRBV6-6 to TRBJ1-5; D possibly corresponds to TRBD1 (6 bases). CDR1 is MNHNY, CDR2 SVGAGI, per germline (reference sequence). The CDR3 loop spans 14 amino acids. Trimming took 0 bases from V and 7 from J, leaving 10 bases between them. The CDR3 loop is CASSYSRDTQPQHF. As DNA, the CDR3 is TGTGCCAGCAGTTACTCTCGGGACACCCAGCCCCAGCATTTT.

The rearrangement uses TRBV4-3 and TRBJ1-2; 7 positions agree with TRBD1. The length of the CDR3 is 14 residues. Germline values: CDR1 LGHNA, CDR2 YSLEER. The ends lost 6 bases at V and 2 bases at J; junction bases unmatched: 6. In DNA form, the CDR3 reads TGCGCCAGCAGGGACCTGGGACAGAACTATGGCTACACCTTC. This encodes CASRDLGQNYGYTF.

The chain uses TRBV9 and TRBJ2-7; TRBD2 matches at 7 bases. Germline loops: CDR1 SGDLS, CDR2 YYNGEE. The CDR3 extends over 14 amino acids. Trimming at V came to 0 bases and at J to 4 bases, leaving 4 bases not matched to a gene. The CDR3 loop is CASSVGPGRYEQYF. CDR3 DNA: TGTGCCAGCAGCGTAGGGCCCGGGAGGTACGAGCAGTACTTC.

This chain links TRBV6-2 or TRBV6-3 with TRBJ2-1; a possible D gene is TRBD1 (5 bases). Germline V gives CDR1 MNHEY, CDR2 SVGEGT. Trimming removed 7 bases from V and 9 bases from J, with 16 bases in between. The CDR3 runs 13 residues. CDR3 DNA sequence: TGTGCCAGCACTTTAACAGGTTTTGGTGAGCAGTTCTTC. Its protein product is CASTLTGFGEQFF.

The chain carries TRBV27 and TRBJ2-7; perhaps TRBD2 as D (6 bases). Germline V gene sequence: CDR1 MNHEY, CDR2 SMNVEV (reference sequence). The CDR3 consists of 14 residues. V lost 6 bases and J 6 bases, leaving 18 bases between the germline ends. This chain's CDR3 is CASSPGLTEVEQYF. CDR3 DNA sequence: TGTGCCAGCAGCCCGGGACTTACAGAGGTCGAGCAGTACTTC.

This clonotype was counted only a few times. This sequence joins TRBV4-3 and TRBJ2-3, with D possibly TRBD2 on 6 matching bases. Germline assignment: CDR1 LGHNA and CDR2 YSLEER. V was shortened by 0 bases and J by 2 bases, with 15 bases between the two germline ends. This CDR3 has 17 residues. The CDR3: CASSQEGREADTDTQYF. The CDR3 DNA is TGCGCCAGCAGCCAAGAAGGCAGGGAGGCGGACACAGATACGCAGTATTTT.

This clonotype came up a few times. The chain employs TRBV20-1 and TRBJ2-4; tentative D call: TRBD1 (5 bases). Germline loops: CDR1 DFQATT, CDR2 SNEGSKA (reference sequence). Trimming removed 0 bases at V and 0 bases at J, with 15 bases between. The CDR3 contains 17 residues. The CDR3 sequence is CSARDLEGVAAKNIQYF. The CDR3 nucleotides are TGCAGTGCTAGAGATCTCGAAGGGGTTGCAGCCAAAAACATTCAGTACTTC.

V usage is TRBV7-8 and J usage is TRBJ1-2; no firm D call. Between the trimmed V and J ends, which lost 3 bases and 4 bases, there was a span of 15 bases. CDR1 and CDR2 from the germline V gene are SGHVS and FQNEAQ. The CDR3 runs 15 residues. CDR3 sequence (DNA): TGTGCCAGCAGCTTTCACGAAAGTGGTCGCTATGGCTACACCTTC. The encoded protein is CASSFHESGRYGYTF.

J is TRBJ2-1 and V is TRBV9, with 8 bases identical to TRBD1. CDR1 is SGDLS, CDR2 YYNGEE, per germline. CDR3 size: 16 residues. The trim removed 3 bases at V and 8 bases at J, leaving 13 bases unmatched. CDR3 nucleotides: TGTGCCAGCAGCGCCGCGCCCACAGGGGGAAGCGATGAGCAGTTCTTC. Its translation: CASSAAPTGGSDEQFF.

This clonotype was observed a single time. This chain connects TRBV2 to TRBJ2-4; TRBD2 matches at 7 bases. This CDR3 is built from 16 residues. Germline CDR1 SNHLY, CDR2 FYNNEI. Trimming removed 7 bases from V and 0 bases from J; junction bases left unmatched: 9. The CDR3 nucleotides read TGTGCCAGCACCGGGGAGGGTGTACTAGCCAAAAACATTCAGTACTTC. Amino acids: CASTGEGVLAKNIQYF.

The chain recombines TRBV10-3 with TRBJ2-7, with TRBD1 matching 8 bases. The CDR3 extends over 15 amino acids. CDR1 ENHRY and CDR2 SYGVKD come from the germline V gene. The trim removed 8 bases at V and 5 bases at J, leaving 14 bases unmatched. The CDR3 reads CAIGKDQGATNEQYF. The CDR3 DNA reads TGTGCCATCGGAAAAGATCAGGGGGCAACAAACGAGCAGTACTTC.

V is TRBV6-1 and J is TRBJ1-5, with TRBD1 matching over 8 bases. The germline V gene encodes CDR1 MNHNS and CDR2 SASEGT. Germline trimming cut 6 bases from V and 4 bases from J; bases unmatched to any gene: 11. This CDR3 comprises 16 residues. In nucleotides, the CDR3 is TGTGCCAGCAGCCGGGACAGGCATAATAGTAATCAGCCCCAGCATTTT. Translated: CASSRDRHNSNQPQHF.

This clonotype appeared a few times. The rearrangement links TRBV25-1 to TRBJ1-4, with TRBD1 matching over 7 bases. In germline, CDR1 is MGHDK, CDR2 SYGVNS. The CDR3 runs to 15 residues. Trimming took 6 bases from V and 0 from J; bases not matched to a gene: 4. The DNA for the CDR3 is TGTGCCAGCAGAACCGGGACAGCAACTAATGAAAAACTGTTTTTT. The encoded protein is CASRTGTATNEKLFF. Full variable domain (missing parts from reference TRBV25-1 and TRBJ1-4): EADIYQTPRYLVIGTGKKITLECSQTMGHDKMYWYQQDPGMELHLIHYSYGVNSTEKGDLSSESTVSRIRTEHFPLTLESARPSHTSQYLCASRTGTATNEKLFFGSGTQLSVL.

The chain links TRBV5-6 to TRBJ2-3; 9 bases are shared with TRBD1. The V and J ends lost 4 bases and 5 bases, in that order; junction bases with no gene match: 8. CDR1 is SGHDT, CDR2 YYEEEE, per germline. The CDR3 is 15 amino acids. CDR3 loop: CASSPDRGIRDTQYF. In DNA, the CDR3 is TGTGCCAGCAGCCCAGACAGGGGGATTAGAGATACGCAGTATTTT.

This clonotype was seen once. The chain recombines TRBV7-2 with TRBJ2-5; D may correspond to TRBD1 or TRBD2 (6 bases each). The J call may be mistaken, given a closer DNA end match to TRBJ2-7. CDR3 length: 16 residues. The germline gives CDR1 SGHTA, CDR2 FQGNSA. Here the CDR3 reads CASTTWGPGARGEQYF. Here the CDR3 DNA reads TGTGCCAGCACAACCTGGGGTCCGGGGGCGCGAGGCGAGCAGTACTTC.